The 5 T cell receptor beta chains presented below share a single source sample, sequenced in a study of T cell changes during pregnancy in multiple sclerosis. The assay was immunoSEQ multiplex PCR, and TCRdb's table has in-frame clones only and misses some. The sample has some 39,000 clones, approximately 92% seen once. Source material: PBMCs (not recorded whether the cells were cultured). These TCRs come from a female donor with multiple sclerosis, enrolled in a pregnancy study.

The V call is TRBV6-5, the J call TRBJ1-1; D uncertain. Germline lookup yields CDR1 MNHEY and CDR2 SVGAGI. CDR3 length: 13 amino acids. V was clipped by 2 bases and J by 1 base, with 5 bases between them. CDR3 protein: CASSYAENTEAFF. The CDR3 coding sequence is TGTGCCAGCAGTTACGCGGAGAACACTGAAGCTTTCTTT.

In DNA, the CDR3 is TGTGCCATCAGTGGGCGGCAGGGGGCAGGGAATGAGCAGTTCTTC. Protein: CAISGRQGAGNEQFF. V and J are TRBV10-3 and TRBJ2-1; 8 nucleotides agree with TRBD1. The CDR3 runs 15 residues. V lost 4 bases, J lost 7 bases, and 9 bases stayed unmatched. The germline V gene encodes CDR1 ENHRY and CDR2 SYGVKD.

V gene TRBV6-5 combines with J gene TRBJ1-1, with a possible D match to TRBD1 (5 bases). Germline loops: CDR1 MNHEY, CDR2 SVGAGI. The V end was cut by 7 bases, the J end by 7 bases, with 13 bases between. The CDR3 runs to 12 residues. The CDR3 coding sequence is TGTGCCAGCACCAGAGGGGCCCTTGAAGCTTTCTTT. It codes for CASTRGALEAFF.

This sequence joins TRBV6-1 and TRBJ1-4; D is unresolved. V lost 0 bases to trimming and J lost 7 bases, with 12 bases between them. Per germline, CDR1 MNHNS and CDR2 SASEGT. This CDR3 is built from 15 residues. The CDR3 sequence is CASSEALGKGEKLFF. The CDR3 DNA reads as TGTGCCAGCAGTGAAGCGCTAGGGAAAGGTGAAAAACTGTTTTTT.

The chain is built from TRBV18 and TRBJ2-1; 12 bases align to TRBD2. The V and J ends lost 3 bases and 1 base, in that order; junction bases with no gene match: 4. Germline V gene lookup returns CDR1 KGHSH and CDR2 LQKENI. The CDR3 extends over 17 amino acids. CDR3 nucleotide sequence: TGTGCCAGCTCACCGACTCTAGCGGGAGGGTCCTACAATGAGCAGTTCTTC. Its protein is CASSPTLAGGSYNEQFF.